Listed here are 8 T cell receptor beta chains from one sample, sequenced in a study of blood T cell repertoires in COVID-19 (dated by TCRdb to the early 2020s). Libraries came from the immunoSEQ multiplex PCR assay. The table was pulled from immuneACCESS by TCRdb, which kept in-frame rearrangements only. Such tables lose some clones; where checked, under half of the loss comes from unresolved V genes, and the rest has no known cause. The sample contains roughly 220,000 clones, roughly 90% of them found a single time. Of the sample, more than 13% falls within the top ten clones. Sequencing used PBMCs or T cells enriched from blood (not recorded which). These receptors all come from a man younger than 45 who had been exposed to COVID-19.

The rearrangement links TRBV29-1 to TRBJ1-2, with 8 bases identical to TRBD1. V lost 7 bases, J lost 12 bases, and 10 bases stayed unmatched. Germline-derived CDR1 and CDR2 are SQVTM and ANQGSEA. The CDR3 consists of 11 residues. CDR3 sequence: CSAEAGGIDTF. The CDR3 DNA is TGCAGCGCTGAGGCAGGGGGCATCGACACCTTC.

The rearrangement uses TRBV20-1 and TRBJ2-4, with a tentative D call TRBD2 (5 bases). CDR3 size: 14 residues. The V end lost 3 bases, the J end lost 0 bases, and 9 bases lay between the germline ends. Germline CDR1 and CDR2: DFQATT and SNEGSKA (reference sequence). The CDR3: CSASGLLAKNIQYF. The CDR3, as DNA: TGCAGTGCTAGTGGACTCCTAGCCAAAAACATTCAGTACTTC.

V and J are TRBV30 and TRBJ1-2; D possibly corresponds to TRBD1 (5 bases). CDR1 is GTSNPN, CDR2 SVGIG, per germline (reference sequence). The CDR3 is 17 residues long. With 0 bases removed from V and 8 bases from J, the gap between germline ends came to 25 bases. CDR3 DNA sequence: TGTGCCTGGAGTGTACTGGGTAGGACACAAAGAAAGGGAGGCTACACCTTC. Protein sequence: CAWSVLGRTQRKGGYTF.

The V call is TRBV2, the J call TRBJ1-1; D ambiguous. This CDR3 is 12 amino acids long. Germline CDR1 SNHLY, CDR2 FYNNEI. Trimming cost V 2 bases and J 5 bases, with 6 bases left between them. CDR3 residues: CASSERRTEAFF. CDR3 nucleotides: TGTGCCAGCAGTGAAAGGAGGACTGAAGCTTTCTTT.

The V and J genes are TRBV20-1 and TRBJ2-5; no clear D gene. V was pared by 6 bases and J by 3 bases, with 5 bases between. The CDR3 length is 10 residues. Germline loops: CDR1 DFQATT, CDR2 SNEGSKA (reference sequence). The CDR3 DNA reads TGCAGTGCCCGAGAAGAGACCCAGTACTTC. As protein: CSAREETQYF.

The J gene is TRBJ1-1, the V gene TRBV4-1; a possible D gene is TRBD1 (6 bases). The germline V gene has CDR1 MGHRA and CDR2 YSYEKL. V was cut by 4 bases and J by 5 bases, with 20 bases left in between. CDR3 length: 16 residues. The CDR3 here is CASSPGRGQVVTEAFF. The CDR3, as DNA: TGCGCCAGCAGCCCGGGAAGGGGACAAGTTGTGACTGAAGCTTTCTTT.

The V call is TRBV6-5, the J call TRBJ2-2; 7 positions agree with TRBD1. Germline trimming cut 4 bases from V and 0 bases from J; bases unmatched to any gene: 2. CDR1 MNHEY and CDR2 SVGAGI come from the germline V gene. CDR3 size: 15 residues. CDR3 in amino acids: CASSSGTANTGELFF. In DNA, the CDR3 is TGTGCCAGCAGTTCCGGGACAGCGAACACCGGGGAGCTGTTTTTT.

The J gene is TRBJ1-1, the V gene TRBV21-1; the table's D call TRBD1 went unverified against the DNA. TRBV21-1 constitutes a pseudogene. The CDR3 consists of 15 residues. The DNA for the CDR3 is TGTGCCAGCAGCAAAAAGACAGGTGGGAGCACTGAAGCTTTCTTT. It specifies CASSKKTGGSTEAFF.